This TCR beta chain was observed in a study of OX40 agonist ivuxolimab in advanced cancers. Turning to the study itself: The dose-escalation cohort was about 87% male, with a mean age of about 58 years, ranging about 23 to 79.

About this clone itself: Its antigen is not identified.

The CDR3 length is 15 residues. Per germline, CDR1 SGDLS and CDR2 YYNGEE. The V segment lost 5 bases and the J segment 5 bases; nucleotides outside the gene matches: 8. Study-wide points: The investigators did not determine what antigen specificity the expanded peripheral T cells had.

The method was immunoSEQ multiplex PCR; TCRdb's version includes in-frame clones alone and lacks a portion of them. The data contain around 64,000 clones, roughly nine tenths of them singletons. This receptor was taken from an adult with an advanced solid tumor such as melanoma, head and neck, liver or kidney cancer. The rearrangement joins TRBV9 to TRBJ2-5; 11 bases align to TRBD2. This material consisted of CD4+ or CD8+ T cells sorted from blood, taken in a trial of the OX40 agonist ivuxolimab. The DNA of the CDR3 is TGTGCCAGCAGTGCCACTAGCGGGAGTGGGGAGACCCAGTACTTC. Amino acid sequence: CASSATSGSGETQYF.